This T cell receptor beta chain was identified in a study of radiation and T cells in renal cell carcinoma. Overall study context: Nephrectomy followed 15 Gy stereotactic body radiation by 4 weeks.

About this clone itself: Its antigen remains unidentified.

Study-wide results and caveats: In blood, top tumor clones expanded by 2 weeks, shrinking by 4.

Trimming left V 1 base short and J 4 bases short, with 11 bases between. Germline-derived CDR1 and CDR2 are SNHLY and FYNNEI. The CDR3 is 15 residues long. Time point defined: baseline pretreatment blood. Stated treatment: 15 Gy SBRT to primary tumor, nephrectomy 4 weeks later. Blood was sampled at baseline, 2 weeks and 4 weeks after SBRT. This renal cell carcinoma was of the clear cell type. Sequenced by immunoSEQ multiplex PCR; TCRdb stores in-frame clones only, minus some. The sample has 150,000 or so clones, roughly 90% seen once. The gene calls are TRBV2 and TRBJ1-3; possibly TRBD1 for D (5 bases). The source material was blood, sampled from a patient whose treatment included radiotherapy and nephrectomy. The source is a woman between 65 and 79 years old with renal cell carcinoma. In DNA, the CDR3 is TGTGCCAGCAGTGAAGGGCAGGGTGACGGAAACACCATATATTTT. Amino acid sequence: CASSEGQGDGNTIYF.